These 7 T cell receptor beta chains were all obtained from the same sample, sequenced in a study of graft-versus-host responses after intestinal transplantation. TCRdb keeps only in-frame clones here, not all; method: immunoSEQ multiplex PCR. The top ten hold 0.17% of the sample, which has more than 95,000 clones, 90% to 95% seen once. Their antigen targets remain unknown. This specimen was unstimulated CD4+ T cells sorted from spleen or lymph node cells, taken before intestinal transplant. The source is a human donor who received an intestinal transplant.

The V and J genes are TRBV28 and TRBJ2-7, with a weak D call TRBD1 (8 bases). V was clipped by 5 bases and J by 5 bases, with 16 bases between them. From germline, CDR1 is MDHEN and CDR2 SYDVKM. The CDR3 is 14 amino acids. CDR3 nucleotide sequence: TGTGCCAGCAGTATCTGGACAGGGAGGGACGAGCAGTACTTC. It specifies CASSIWTGRDEQYF.

As for this clone: The junction shows a germline mismatch at one end, possibly a read error. The CDR3 protein is CASGDPGTGPEDEQFF. The CDR3 bases are TGCGCCAGCGGGGACCCCGGGACTGGGCCTGAGGATGAGCAGTTCTTC. V and J are TRBV6-6 and TRBJ2-1; 7 bases agree with TRBD2. The CDR3 is 16 residues long. The germline V gene has CDR1 MNHNY and CDR2 SVGAGI (reference sequence).

The chain employs TRBV7-8 and TRBJ1-3, with D maybe TRBD1 (6 bases). This CDR3 has 15 amino acids. V lost 9 bases and J 0 bases, leaving 15 bases between the germline ends. CDR1 and CDR2 from the germline V gene are SGHVS and FQNEAQ. CDR3 in DNA: TGTGCCAGTAGGAGACAGGCAATCTCTGGAAACACCATATATTTT. As protein: CASRRQAISGNTIYF.

V and J are TRBV5-1 and TRBJ2-3, with 11 bases identical to TRBD1. CDR1 and CDR2 from the germline V gene are SGHRS and YFSETQ. V lost 7 bases to trimming and J lost 1 base; unmatched junction nucleotides: 2. The CDR3 sequence is 14 residues long. The CDR3 DNA reads TGCGCCAGCCAGGGACAGGGGGGCACAGATACGCAGTATTTT. This sequence encodes CASQGQGGTDTQYF.

The CDR3 DNA follows: TGTGCCGATGGGCCCCTAAGGGGTGACGAAGCTTTCTTT. Translation gives CADGPLRGDEAFF. The chain is built from TRBV21-1 and TRBJ1-1; no DNA check was done on the table's D call, TRBD1. TRBV21-1 is recorded as a pseudogene. This CDR3 has 13 amino acids.

The V call is TRBV27, the J call TRBJ2-3, with TRBD2 identical over 7 bases. Unmatched junction bases numbered 6, after V lost 3 bases and J lost 6 bases. The length of the CDR3 is 14 residues. The germline CDR1 and CDR2 sequences are MNHEY and SMNVEV (reference sequence). CDR3 nucleotide sequence: TGTGCCAGCAGTTTCCGGCGGGAGTTTGATACGCAGTATTTT. Translation gives CASSFRREFDTQYF.

J is TRBJ1-5 and V is TRBV6-5; D is unresolved. CDR3 length: 15 amino acids. Trimming pared 3 bases from V and 0 bases from J, leaving 9 bases between. CDR1 and CDR2 (germline): MNHEY, SVGAGI. CDR3 amino acids: CASSYSRHSNQPQHF. CDR3 sequence (DNA): TGTGCCAGCAGTTATTCCAGACATAGCAATCAGCCCCAGCATTTT.